A single sample is the source of the 12 T cell receptor beta chains below, sequenced in a study of shared clonotypes between healthy human individuals. Assay used: immunoSEQ multiplex PCR; TCRdb lists only in-frame clones, some missing. The sample includes about 2 million clones, roughly 94% of them seen just once. The sequencing input was naive CD4+ T cells sorted from blood. Subset noted: CD45RA+ positively selected. The receptors come from a man aged 18 to 30 in good health.

This clone occurred once. CDR3 nucleotides: TGCGCCAGCAAACAGGGTTCCAATTCACCCCTCCACTTT. Translation: CASKQGSNSPLHF. The chain has TRBV10-2 and TRBJ1-6, with TRBD1 as a possible D gene (6 bases). CDR1 and CDR2 from the germline V gene are WSHSY and SAAADI. This CDR3 contains 13 residues. Trimming removed 7 bases from V and 7 bases from J, with 11 bases in between.

The chain uses TRBV5-1 and TRBJ2-7; 8 bases agree with TRBD1. This CDR3 comprises 15 residues. The junction had 8 bases not matched to a gene; V was cut back by 4 bases and J by 2 bases. Germline assignment: CDR1 SGHRS and CDR2 YFSETQ. The CDR3 sequence: CASSATGASAYEQYF. As DNA, the CDR3 is TGCGCCAGCAGCGCGACAGGGGCCAGCGCCTACGAGCAGTACTTC.

V usage is TRBV4-3 and J usage is TRBJ2-7; no firm D call. The CDR3 has 17 amino acids. The ends were cut back, 0 bases at V and 3 bases at J, with 18 bases in the middle. CDR1 LGHNA and CDR2 YSLEER come from the germline V gene. CDR3 sequence (DNA): TGCGCCAGCAGCCAAGATCTCGGCGGCGGAGAGTTCTACGAGCAGTACTTC. Its protein product is CASSQDLGGGEFYEQYF.

This clone was seen a single time. This CDR3 reads CASSPRRGNQETQYF. CDR3 DNA: TGTGCCAGCTCACCGCGGCGGGGCAACCAAGAGACCCAGTACTTC. The rearrangement joins TRBV18 to TRBJ2-5, with TRBD2 as a possible D gene (6 bases). CDR1 and CDR2 (germline): KGHSH, LQKENI. The CDR3 extends over 15 amino acids. Trimming removed 3 bases from V and 0 bases from J, with 11 bases in between. The whole variable domain, remainder taken from reference TRBV18 and TRBJ2-5, is NAGVMQNPRHLVRRRGQEARLRCSPMKGHSHVYWYRQLPEEGLKFMVYLQKENIIDESGMPKERFSAEFPKEGPSILRIQQVVRGDSAAYFCASSPRRGNQETQYFGPGTRLLVL.

This chain joins TRBV28 and TRBJ1-6; 9 bases map to TRBD1. CDR3 length equals 15 residues. J lost 10 bases, V lost 5 bases, and 9 bases had no gene match. The germline gives CDR1 MDHEN, CDR2 SYDVKM. CDR3 DNA: TGTGCCAGCAGTCCGAGGGGACAGGGTAACTCACCCCTCCACTTT. Protein sequence: CASSPRGQGNSPLHF.

This chain connects TRBV6-1 to TRBJ2-6; D unresolved. CDR3 length: 13 residues. Trimming removed 10 bases from V and 1 base from J, with 8 bases in between. Germline V lookup: CDR1 MNHNS, CDR2 SASEGT. CDR3 bases: TGTGCCACAACTTTATCTGGGGCCAACGTCCTGACTTTC. This gives the protein CATTLSGANVLTF.

This chain links TRBV5-1 with TRBJ1-2; D might be TRBD1 (5 bases). Germline-derived CDR1 and CDR2 are SGHRS and YFSETQ. There are 14 residues in the CDR3. Trimming left V 5 bases short and J 0 bases short, with 11 bases between. The CDR3 sequence: CASSIQGTNYGYTF. DNA for the CDR3: TGCGCCAGCAGTATTCAGGGCACTAACTATGGCTACACCTTC.

This CDR3 is CSVQRQNTEAFF. The CDR3 bases are TGCAGCGTACAAAGACAGAACACTGAAGCTTTCTTT. The rearrangement joins TRBV29-1 to TRBJ1-1; D ambiguous. Trimming removed 6 bases at V and 1 base at J, with 9 bases between. The CDR3 length is 12 residues. Per germline, CDR1 SQVTM and CDR2 ANQGSEA.

The rearrangement links TRBV6-6 to TRBJ1-5; no firm D call. Trimming took off 6 bases at V and 7 bases at J, with 10 bases between the two ends. From germline, CDR1 is MNHNY and CDR2 SVGAGI (reference sequence). CDR3 length equals 12 residues. The CDR3 DNA follows: TGTGCCAGCAGGAATACACTGCAGCCCCAGCATTTT. Translated, it gives CASRNTLQPQHF.

V and J are TRBV27 and TRBJ2-1; 7 bases match TRBD2. After removal of 0 bases from V and 6 bases from J, the junction contained 8 bases not matched to a gene. CDR3 length: 16 amino acids. The germline V gene has CDR1 MNHEY and CDR2 SMNVEV (reference sequence). The CDR3 protein is CASSLSVGRRGNEQFF. CDR3 nucleotides: TGTGCCAGCAGTTTATCGGTCGGGAGGCGGGGCAATGAGCAGTTCTTC.

This chain links TRBV5-1 with TRBJ2-2, with D possibly matching TRBD1 (6 bases). Germline CDR1 reads SGHRS; CDR2 reads YFSETQ. Trimming left V 0 bases short and J 0 bases short, with 9 bases between. CDR3 size: 16 residues. The CDR3 sequence: CASSLEGQTNTGELFF. The CDR3 nucleotides read TGCGCCAGCAGCTTGGAGGGACAAACGAACACCGGGGAGCTGTTTTTT.

This chain joins TRBV29-1 and TRBJ2-1; maybe TRBD2 (6 bases). V lost 6 bases to trimming and J lost 3 bases, with 15 bases between them. Germline lookup yields CDR1 SQVTM and CDR2 ANQGSEA. CDR3 length: 14 residues. CDR3 sequence (DNA): TGCAGCGTGGGTGGGGGGAGCCGCTACAATGAGCAGTTCTTC. Encoded protein: CSVGGGSRYNEQFF.